This T cell receptor beta chain was sequenced in a study of cytomegalovirus exposure and HLA in healthy donors. Whole-study findings and limits: Reportedly, diagnosis of cytomegalovirus status by the classifier showed high specificity and sensitivity. Data from an earlier analysis indicated that most TCR beta V segments were productive either about 87% or about 30% of the time. Analyses of presence and absence presupposed an approximately uniform sequencing depth across donors. There were a few CMV-associated chains whose specificity for CMV antigens was confirmed in vitro.

The germline V gene has CDR1 SEHNR and CDR2 FQNEAQ (reference sequence). The CDR3 is 14 amino acids. The V gene end was trimmed by 6 bases and the J gene end by 5 bases; junction bases not matched to a gene: 8. Primers: 60 Vbeta forward and 13 Jbeta reverse. Repertoires were generated with immunoSEQ multiplex PCR, while TCRdb's copy carries only in-frame clones and drops some. The sample has some 150,000 clones, about 80% seen once. This clone was seen a handful of times. Its antigen is still unknown. The V and J genes are TRBV7-9 and TRBJ1-1; 8 bases line up with TRBD1. Sequenced sample: PBMCs. This clonotype was sampled from a male donor in good health and CMV-seronegative. The CDR3, as DNA: TGTGCCAGCAGGCAATCAGGGGGCAGGACTGAAGCTTTCTTT. Residues: CASRQSGGRTEAFF.